This T cell receptor (beta chain) came from a study of cytotoxic CD8 clonotypes in ibrutinib-treated CLL. Germline CDR1 is SEHNR and CDR2 is FQNEAQ (reference sequence). This CDR3 region has 17 residues. The V and J ends lost 0 bases and 5 bases respectively, with 19 bases between them. Regarding the study as a whole: Public clonotypes were uncommon and contracted or stayed stable on treatment. Clonality climbed at ibrutinib response, then dropped toward baseline at progression.

For this clone: Its cognate antigen is unknown.

Extraction of approximately 2 micrograms of genomic DNA from cryopreserved PBMCs supplied material for TCR beta libraries. The data were produced by immunoSEQ multiplex PCR, yet TCRdb's version contains in-frame clones alone and is incomplete. Here the sample spans roughly 190,000 clones, about 72% being singletons. This chain connects TRBV7-9 to TRBJ1-1, with D possibly TRBD1 on 5 matching bases. This receptor was identified in a human donor with chronic lymphocytic leukemia. The specimen comprised PBMCs, sampled after 24 months of ibrutinib treatment. CDR3 in amino acids: CASSLALAQGSVTEAFF. For the CDR3, the DNA is TGTGCCAGCAGCTTAGCCCTGGCGCAGGGAAGTGTTACTGAAGCTTTCTTT.